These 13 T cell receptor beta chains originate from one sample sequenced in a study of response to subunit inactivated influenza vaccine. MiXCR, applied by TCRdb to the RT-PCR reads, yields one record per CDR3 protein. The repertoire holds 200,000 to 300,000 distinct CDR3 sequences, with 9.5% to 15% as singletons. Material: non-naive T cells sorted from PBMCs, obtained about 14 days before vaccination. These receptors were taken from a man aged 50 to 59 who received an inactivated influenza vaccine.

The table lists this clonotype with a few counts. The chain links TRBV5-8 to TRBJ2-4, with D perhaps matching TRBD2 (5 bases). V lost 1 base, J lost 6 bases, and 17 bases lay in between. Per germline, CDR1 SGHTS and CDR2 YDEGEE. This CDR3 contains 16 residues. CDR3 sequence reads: CASSLRLGNGRNIQYF. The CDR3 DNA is TGTGCCAGCAGCTTGCGGCTGGGGAATGGGAGAAACATTCAGTACTTC.

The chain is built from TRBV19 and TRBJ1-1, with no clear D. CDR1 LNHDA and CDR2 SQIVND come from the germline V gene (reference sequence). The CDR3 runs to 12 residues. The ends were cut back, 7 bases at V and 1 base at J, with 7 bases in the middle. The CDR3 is CASTEGNTEAFF. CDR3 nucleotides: TGTGCCAGTACTGAGGGGAACACTGAAGCTTTCTTT.

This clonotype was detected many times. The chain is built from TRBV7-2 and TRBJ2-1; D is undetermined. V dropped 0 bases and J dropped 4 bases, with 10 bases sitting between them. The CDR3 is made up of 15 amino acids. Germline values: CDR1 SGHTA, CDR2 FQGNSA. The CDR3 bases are TGTGCCAGCAGCTTAGCATTTGGCCTTTACAATGAGCAGTTCTTC. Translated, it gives CASSLAFGLYNEQFF.

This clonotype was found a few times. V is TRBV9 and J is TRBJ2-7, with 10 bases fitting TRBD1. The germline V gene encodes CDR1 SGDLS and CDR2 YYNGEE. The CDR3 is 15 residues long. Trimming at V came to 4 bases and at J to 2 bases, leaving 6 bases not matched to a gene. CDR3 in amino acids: CASSRGQGMAYEQYF. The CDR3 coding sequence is TGTGCCAGCAGCCGGGGACAGGGGATGGCCTACGAGCAGTACTTC.

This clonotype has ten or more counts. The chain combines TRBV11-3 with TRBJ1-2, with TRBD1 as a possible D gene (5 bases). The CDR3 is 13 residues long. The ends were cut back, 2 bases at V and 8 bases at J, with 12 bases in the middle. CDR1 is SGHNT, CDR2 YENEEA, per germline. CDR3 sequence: CASSLSRGIGYTF. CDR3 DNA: TGTGCCAGCAGCTTATCGAGGGGAATCGGCTACACCTTC.

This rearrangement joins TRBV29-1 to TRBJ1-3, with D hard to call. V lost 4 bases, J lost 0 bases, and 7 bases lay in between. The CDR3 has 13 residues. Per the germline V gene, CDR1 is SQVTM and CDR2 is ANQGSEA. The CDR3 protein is CSVASHSGNTIYF. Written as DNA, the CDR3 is TGCAGCGTTGCTTCGCACTCTGGAAACACCATATATTTT.

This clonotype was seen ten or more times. In DNA form, the CDR3 reads TGTGCCACCCATCACAGGGAGAGCACAGATACGCAGTATTTT. Translation gives CATHHRESTDTQYF. This sequence joins TRBV2 and TRBJ2-3, with D possibly being TRBD1 (6 bases). In germline, CDR1 is SNHLY, CDR2 FYNNEI. V was pared by 10 bases and J by 0 bases, with 14 bases between. The CDR3 totals 14 residues.

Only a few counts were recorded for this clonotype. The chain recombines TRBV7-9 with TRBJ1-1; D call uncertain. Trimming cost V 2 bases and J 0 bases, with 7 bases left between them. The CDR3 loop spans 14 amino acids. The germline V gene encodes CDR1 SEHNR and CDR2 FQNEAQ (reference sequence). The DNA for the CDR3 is TGTGCCAGCAGCTTATATCAGATGAACACTGAAGCTTTCTTT. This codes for CASSLYQMNTEAFF.

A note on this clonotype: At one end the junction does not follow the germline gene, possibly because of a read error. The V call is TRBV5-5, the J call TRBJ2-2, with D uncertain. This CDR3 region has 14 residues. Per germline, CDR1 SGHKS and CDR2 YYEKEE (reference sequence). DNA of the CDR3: TGTGCCATCAGCCGTGGGCTCTACACCTGGGAGCTGTTTTTT. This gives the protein CAISRGLYTWELFF. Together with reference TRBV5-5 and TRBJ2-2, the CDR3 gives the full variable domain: DAGVTQSPTHLIKTRGQQVTLRCSPISGHKSVSWYQQVLGQGPQFIFQYYEKEERGRGNFPDRFSARQFPNYSSELNVNALLLGDSALYLCAISRGLYTWELFFGEGSRLTVL.

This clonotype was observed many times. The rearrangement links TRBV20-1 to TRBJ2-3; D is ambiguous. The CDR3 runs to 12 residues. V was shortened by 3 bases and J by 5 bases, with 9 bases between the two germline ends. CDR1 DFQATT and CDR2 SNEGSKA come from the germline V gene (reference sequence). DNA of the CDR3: TGCAGTGCTAGGCAAAACAGAGATACGCAGTATTTT. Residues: CSARQNRDTQYF.

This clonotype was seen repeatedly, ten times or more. CDR3 residues: CSARVQSKNIQYF. DNA for the CDR3: TGCAGTGCTAGGGTGCAGAGCAAAAACATTCAGTACTTC. The chain is built from TRBV20-1 and TRBJ2-4, with unresolved D. This CDR3 has 13 amino acids. Looked up from germline, CDR1 is DFQATT and CDR2 is SNEGSKA (reference sequence). V lost 3 bases to trimming and J lost 3 bases, with 9 bases between them.

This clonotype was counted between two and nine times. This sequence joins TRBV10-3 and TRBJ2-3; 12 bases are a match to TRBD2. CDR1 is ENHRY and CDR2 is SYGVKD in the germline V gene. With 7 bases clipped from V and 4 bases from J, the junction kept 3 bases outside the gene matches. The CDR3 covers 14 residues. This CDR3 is CAITPSGGADTQYF. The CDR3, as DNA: TGTGCCATCACCCCTAGCGGGGGGGCAGATACGCAGTATTTT.

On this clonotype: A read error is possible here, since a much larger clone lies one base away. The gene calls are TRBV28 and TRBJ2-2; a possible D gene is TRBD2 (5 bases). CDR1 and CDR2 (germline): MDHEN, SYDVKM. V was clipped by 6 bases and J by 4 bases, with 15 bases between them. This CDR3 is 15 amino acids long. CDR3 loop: CASSQASRVTGELFF. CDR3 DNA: TGTGCCAGCAGCCAGGCTAGCCGGGTCACCGGGGAGCTGTTTTTT.